This T cell receptor (beta chain) appears in the sequencing data of a study of beta chain features in type 1 diabetes (dated by TCRdb to 2016 to 2018). The study in broad terms: Mean age, gender distribution, total cell number and subset yield were not different between patients and healthy donors. In the study, TCRB repertoires of sorted circulating CD4+ T cell subsets from recently diagnosed type 1 diabetes patients were compared with those of matched healthy donors. Regulatory and stem cell-like memory subsets were obtained from only 8 patients and roughly 8 healthy donors, while naive and central memory subsets were obtained from all 28 donors. A total of over 95,000,000 sorted cells were examined across all samples, and RNA yield correlated strongly with the number of cells per subset. The investigation overall reported the following: Because cDNA was sequenced instead of genomic DNA, highly expressing activated cells could be over-represented, though the groups showed no difference in activation or CD3 levels. In all four CD4+ subsets, TCRB CDR3 length was moderately but significantly shorter in type 1 diabetes patients. Only small numbers of individuals were included in the HLA sub-analyses, which left unresolved whether HLA type had any influence on TCRB rearrangement. Shorter templates might be favored by PCR, yet because patient and control samples were amplified and corrected together, any such skew would affect both groups equally. The naive, central memory and regulatory TCRB repertoires appeared to resemble one another more closely among patients than among healthy donors. Fewer insertions and more nucleotide deletions at VDJ recombination sites were observed in patients with type 1 diabetes, implying thymic rearrangement abnormalities.

This clone was picked up a small number of times. Its binding antigen is unknown. Within one base of it there is no much larger clone, and no base qualities were kept. All of the isolated RNA was reverse transcribed with the High Capacity cDNA Reverse Transcription Kit, so expressed TCRB transcripts were sequenced. Deep immunoSEQ sequencing was applied to naive, central memory and regulatory T cell samples, giving an average of approximately 4 million total reads per sample. Sorted cells were lysed in RLT buffer, and RNA was extracted using DNase-treated RNeasy Micro or Mini kits according to cell number. To prevent cross-contamination, each cell subset was processed individually, whereas patient and healthy donor samples were processed jointly. Using the immunoSEQ multiplex PCR, TCRB sequences were amplified from cDNA into 87-bp fragments spanning the CDR3 region. Sequencing of the amplicons was performed on the Illumina HiSeq platform. The authors' pipeline ran thus. PCR bias was computationally corrected using synthetic template baselines, reads within Hamming distance 2 were collapsed, and singletons that could not be merged were discarded. Reads were aligned against IMGT so that V, D and J genes, CDR3 length and insertions or deletions at six rearrangement sites could be assigned. Within each subset, clonotype counts were normalized to sorted cell number, and only after that were true diversity and Gini coefficients computed with the tcR R package. The overlap coefficient, calculated on TCRB nucleotide sequences, was used to quantify repertoire sharing. As a proxy for the pre-selection repertoire, out-of-frame TCRB sequences from naive cells were analyzed. What TCRdb holds here is the immuneACCESS table cut down to in-frame rearrangements. Part of the clones is not present; checked against another copy, under half of the missing clones reflect an unresolved V gene, and the others are unexplained. V and J calls and clone size are those listed in that table; D and trimming were worked out from the DNA. The sample includes 900,000 or so clones, with roughly 15% observed a single time. The ten largest clones take up 0.02% to 0.025% of the sample.

Sequences LNHDA (CDR1) and SQIVND (CDR2) are obtained from the germline V gene (reference sequence). From V the trimming removes 5 bases and from J it removes 0 bases, while the gene matches leave 6 bases of the junction unaccounted for. Counted from cysteine to phenylalanine, this CDR3 has 15 amino acids. The retained sequence is limited to the CDR3, 45 bases, with the frame set at the first base. A single peripheral blood draw of approximately 120 mL on average was collected from each donor into heparinised tubes. Using a panel that included CD45RO, CCR7, CD25, CD127, CD95 and CD27, naive, central memory, regulatory and stem cell-like memory CD4+ T cells were sorted on a BD FACSAria II. Every sorted population had a purity above 98%. PBMCs were separated immediately by Lymphoprep density gradient centrifugation and were stained directly, without being cultured. So that batch effects would be minimized, each experiment stained and sorted samples in pairs, pairing one healthy donor with one patient.

The TCR was taken from a young woman in good health. Sequenced: naive CD4+ T cells from blood. Read against the paper, the sample's cell subset or site label means: true naive CD4+ T cells. This sequence uses TRBV19 and TRBJ2-7; a stretch of 8 junction bases matches TRBD2. In nucleotide form, the sequence is TGTGCCAGTAGTGTATTAGCGGGAAGCTCCTACGAGCAGTACTTC. This gives the protein CASSVLAGSSYEQYF.